The rows below give T cell receptor beta chains drawn from one sample of a study of T cells expressing NK-cell markers. TCRdb reprocessed the 5' RACE reads, with one entry per CDR3 protein and no DNA. Its clone listing holds 400,000 or so distinct CDR3 sequences. The specimen sequenced was blood T cells: a sorted CD56 or NKG2C T cell subset, CD4+ or CD8+ T cells, or bulk PBMC T cells (not recorded which). These TCRs come from a woman between 50 and 59 years old in good health. The CDR3 runs from the conserved cysteine through the conserved F or W.

J gene	V gene	CDR3 protein
TRBJ1-4	TRBV19	CASSKGFEKLFF
TRBJ1-6	TRBV5-1	CASSLRSRNDSPLHF
TRBJ2-1	TRBV20-1	CSAPVTSYNEQFF
TRBJ2-5	TRBV6-1	CASSEGGSRSGETQYF
TRBJ2-4	TRBV4-1	CASSHGSSVIKNIQYF
TRBJ2-7	TRBV19	CASSVGGTTSEQYF
TRBJ1-2	TRBV12-3/TRBV12-4	CASSQVRGGAYGYTF
TRBJ2-3	TRBV20-1	CSARDWDRAQDTQYF
TRBJ2-7	TRBV20-1	CSAISPGQYSYEQYF
TRBJ2-1	TRBV7-8	CASSLRRTSQIYNEQFF
TRBJ2-1	TRBV3-1	CASSQGLGRDEQFF
TRBJ2-7	TRBV10-2	CASSGLAVAYEQYF
TRBJ2-1	TRBV5-1	CASSLEIAGSVEQFF
TRBJ2-1	TRBV11-2	CASSGRGRGHNEQFF
TRBJ2-1	TRBV7-8	CASSRSGSLANEQFF
TRBJ2-1	TRBV13	CASSIRVGGGTSEQFF
TRBJ2-1	TRBV11-2	CASSTLLANEQFF
TRBJ2-3	TRBV4-1	CASSGAGGPLGTQYF
TRBJ2-6	TRBV9	CASSVEGFSDRTGANVLTF
TRBJ1-3	TRBV11-2	CASSVSRRQGGNTIYF
TRBJ2-3	TRBV7-2	CASSSGRGRFTDTQYF
TRBJ2-1	TRBV29-1	CSVGLAWDNEQFF
TRBJ2-3	TRBV7-9	CASSTGPPRDTQYF
TRBJ2-1	TRBV7-9	CASSTLPGTSGLDEQFF
TRBJ2-6	TRBV28	CASSKGFGRGSGANVLTF
TRBJ2-1	TRBV10-3	CAISESTQKRNEQFF
TRBJ1-5	TRBV28	CASSVDRTRVPQHF
TRBJ1-1	TRBV5-1	CASSFATVYNTEAFF
TRBJ1-2	TRBV29-1	CSVIESAFRDRRYGGYTF